The rows below give T cell receptor beta chains drawn from one sample of a study of T cells in Graves' hyperthyroidism and ophthalmopathy. Via MiXCR, TCRdb re-called the multiplex PCR reads, giving one row per CDR3 protein. The sample shows approximately 740,000 distinct CDR3 sequences, around 15% of them seen only once. The sample consisted of blood. Receptors were obtained from a woman aged 18-35 years with Graves' hyperthyroidism. Each CDR3 is given with its conserved first and last residue. Each record gives: V gene, J gene, clone size, D gene, CDR3 protein, CDR3 DNA. A D gene is named only where the DNA matches it firmly. Clone sizes are given selectively: once, few, many, or a class where the clone is expanded.

V gene: TRBV12-3/TRBV12-4
J gene: TRBJ2-7
clone size: many
D gene: NA
CDR3 protein: CASSLGGLFFEQYF
CDR3 DNA: TGTGCCAGCAGTTTGGGCGGGCTGTTCTTCGAGCAGTACTTC

V gene: TRBV6-2/TRBV6-3
J gene: TRBJ1-3
clone size: NA
D gene: NA
CDR3 protein: CASSYAGTTPGNTIYF
CDR3 DNA: TGTGCCAGCAGTTATGCCGGGACAACCCCTGGAAACACCATATATTTT

V gene: TRBV18
J gene: TRBJ2-7
clone size: many
D gene: TRBD1
CDR3 protein: CASSPGQVYEQYF
CDR3 DNA: TGTGCCAGCTCACCTGGACAGGTCTACGAGCAGTACTTC

V gene: TRBV20-1
J gene: TRBJ2-2
clone size: few
D gene: NA
CDR3 protein: CSAPRSYTGELFF
CDR3 DNA: TGCAGTGCCCCGAGAAGCTACACCGGGGAGCTGTTTTTT

V gene: TRBV20-1
J gene: TRBJ1-5
clone size: few
D gene: NA
CDR3 protein: CSAAQGLYSNQPQHF
CDR3 DNA: TGCAGTGCTGCTCAGGGGCTTTATAGCAATCAGCCCCAGCATTTT

V gene: TRBV6-2/TRBV6-3
J gene: TRBJ2-1
clone size: NA
D gene: TRBD2
CDR3 protein: CASSYAGLAGKNNEQFF
CDR3 DNA: TGTGCCAGCAGTTACGCCGGACTAGCGGGAAAAAACAATGAGCAGTTCTTC

V gene: TRBV20-1
J gene: TRBJ2-1
clone size: NA
D gene: TRBD2
CDR3 protein: CSATLAALGDEQFF
CDR3 DNA: TGCAGTGCTACACTAGCGGCTCTAGGGGATGAGCAGTTCTTC

V gene: TRBV20-1
J gene: TRBJ2-3
clone size: many
D gene: NA
CDR3 protein: CSAPDTDTQYF
CDR3 DNA: TGCAGTGCCCCTGACACAGATACGCAGTATTTT

V gene: TRBV27
J gene: TRBJ1-5
clone size: few
D gene: NA
CDR3 protein: CASSWRGRNQPQHF
CDR3 DNA: TGTGCCAGCAGTTGGCGAGGGCGCAATCAGCCCCAGCATTTT

V gene: TRBV2
J gene: TRBJ1-1
clone size: many
D gene: TRBD1
CDR3 protein: CASSRQGEGGTEAFF
CDR3 DNA: TGTGCCAGCAGTCGACAGGGGGAAGGCGGAACTGAAGCTTTCTTT

V gene: TRBV3-1
J gene: TRBJ1-6
clone size: few
D gene: NA
CDR3 protein: CASSPLRPNSPLHF
CDR3 DNA: TGTGCCAGCAGCCCGCTACGCCCCAATTCACCCCTCCACTTT

V gene: TRBV6-1
J gene: TRBJ2-2
clone size: few
D gene: TRBD2
CDR3 protein: CASSPRTSGGFGELFF
CDR3 DNA: TGTGCCAGCAGTCCCCGGACTAGCGGGGGATTCGGGGAGCTGTTTTTT

V gene: TRBV6-5
J gene: TRBJ2-3
clone size: few
D gene: TRBD2
CDR3 protein: CASRLLASNTDTQYF
CDR3 DNA: TGTGCCAGCAGGTTACTAGCGTCTAACACAGATACGCAGTATTTT

V gene: TRBV29-1
J gene: TRBJ1-3
clone size: few
D gene: NA
CDR3 protein: CSANNGNTIYF
CDR3 DNA: TGCAGCGCCAACAACGGAAACACCATATATTTT

V gene: TRBV20-1
J gene: TRBJ2-1
clone size: many
D gene: TRBD1
CDR3 protein: CSARPSRQGVLDEQFF
CDR3 DNA: TGCAGTGCTAGACCATCAAGACAGGGAGTTCTCGATGAGCAGTTCTTC

V gene: TRBV6-2/TRBV6-3
J gene: TRBJ1-5
clone size: many
D gene: TRBD1
CDR3 protein: CASHRGTGVRAQHF
CDR3 DNA: TGTGCCAGCCACCGTGGGACAGGGGTAAGGGCCCAGCATTTT

V gene: TRBV3-1
J gene: TRBJ2-2
clone size: NA
D gene: TRBD1
CDR3 protein: CASSSRQGVNGELFF
CDR3 DNA: TGTGCCAGCAGCTCTCGACAGGGAGTTAACGGGGAGCTGTTTTTT

V gene: TRBV6-1
J gene: TRBJ2-7
clone size: many
D gene: NA
CDR3 protein: CASSEPDRDEQYF
CDR3 DNA: TGTGCCAGCAGTGAACCAGATCGGGACGAGCAGTACTTC

V gene: TRBV29-1
J gene: TRBJ1-2
clone size: many
D gene: NA
CDR3 protein: CSFWTALYGYTF
CDR3 DNA: TGCAGCTTCTGGACCGCACTCTATGGCTACACCTTC

V gene: TRBV12-3/TRBV12-4
J gene: TRBJ1-2
clone size: NA
D gene: TRBD1
CDR3 protein: CASSFGTGATNYGYTF
CDR3 DNA: TGTGCCAGCAGTTTTGGGACAGGTGCTACTAACTATGGCTACACCTTC

V gene: TRBV19
J gene: TRBJ2-6
clone size: NA
D gene: TRBD1
CDR3 protein: CASSPGQGNGANVLTF
CDR3 DNA: TGTGCCAGTAGTCCGGGACAGGGTAACGGGGCCAACGTCCTGACTTTC

V gene: TRBV12-3/TRBV12-4
J gene: TRBJ1-5
clone size: NA
D gene: NA
CDR3 protein: CASSLISNQPQHF
CDR3 DNA: TGTGCCAGCAGTTTAATCAGCAATCAGCCCCAGCATTTT

V gene: TRBV2
J gene: TRBJ2-7
clone size: few
D gene: NA
CDR3 protein: CASYGPEGDPTYEQYF
CDR3 DNA: TGTGCCAGCTATGGCCCCGAAGGGGACCCTACCTACGAGCAGTACTTC

V gene: TRBV20-1
J gene: TRBJ1-1
clone size: many
D gene: NA
CDR3 protein: CSAQSRPNTEAFF
CDR3 DNA: TGCAGTGCTCAGTCCCGACCAAACACTGAAGCTTTCTTT

V gene: TRBV7-9
J gene: TRBJ2-7
clone size: many
D gene: NA
CDR3 protein: CASSFLSYEQYF
CDR3 DNA: TGTGCCAGCAGTTTCCTCTCCTACGAGCAGTACTTC

V gene: TRBV6-1
J gene: TRBJ1-1
clone size: many
D gene: NA
CDR3 protein: CASSGRQNTEAFF
CDR3 DNA: TGTGCCAGCAGTGGGAGACAGAACACTGAAGCTTTCTTT

V gene: TRBV7-2
J gene: TRBJ1-1
clone size: many
D gene: TRBD1
CDR3 protein: CASSPRLWDRGDTEAFF
CDR3 DNA: TGTGCCAGCAGCCCGCGACTGTGGGACAGAGGAGACACTGAAGCTTTCTTT